This T cell receptor (beta chain) was captured by sequencing in a study of spatial heterogeneity in lung cancer. Overall study: Consistently, beta-chain sequences turned up in larger numbers than alpha-chain sequences did. Study results and caveats: Relative to follow-up, resection was when ubiquitous expanded tumor TCRs appeared more in blood.

This clonotype was counted many times. Its cognate antigen is unknown. Time point in this sample: blood at routine non-recurrence follow-up after resection. Researchers sequenced whole RNA taken from tumor, nontumor lung or frozen PBMC without sorting. TCRdb reprocessed the 5' RACE reads via MiXCR and lists one record per CDR3 protein. The sample contains 72,000 or so distinct CDR3 sequences, about 9.5% of which appear only once. The V and J ends lost 5 bases and 0 bases respectively, with 12 bases between them. The CDR3 sequence is 15 residues long. The chain uses TRBV12-3 or TRBV12-4 and TRBJ2-3; unclear D gene. The clonotype comes from a female donor with early-stage non-small cell lung cancer. This sample comprised PBMCs, obtained at follow-up. The CDR3 sequence is CASSPHDPSTDTQYF. The CDR3 bases are TGTGCCAGCAGTCCCCACGACCCTAGCACAGATACGCAGTATTTT.